The sequence of this T cell receptor (beta chain) was determined in a study of early T cells in non-severe SARS-CoV-2 infection. Study-wide background: It was bulk RNA from unsorted whole blood that was sequenced, and the chains were unpaired. Study outcomes and limitations: Sequences matched to VDJdb favored anti-spike CD8 responses, while private and CD4 specificities were missed.

Trimming cost V 1 base and J 1 base; bases outside gene matches: 7. Looked up from germline, CDR1 is SGHDT and CDR2 is YYEEEE. CDR3 length: 18 residues. Unique molecular identifiers tagged individual cDNA molecules. TCRdb fed the 5' RACE reads into MiXCR, producing one record per CDR3 protein. The table includes about 60,000 distinct CDR3 sequences, around 9% detected once. Ten or more counts support this clonotype. Its specificity is unknown. This chain links TRBV5-6 with TRBJ2-1; TRBD2 matches 11 bases. The clonotype originates from an adult who was a healthcare worker with PCR-confirmed SARS-CoV-2 infection or an uninfected control (not recorded which). The sample was whole blood. CDR3 residues: CASSLTSGSLSSYNEQFF. In DNA, the CDR3 is TGTGCCAGCAGCTTGACTAGCGGGAGTTTGAGTTCCTACAATGAGCAGTTCTTC.